The 19 T cell receptor beta chains presented below share a single source sample, sequenced in a study of T-cell memory formation after mild COVID-19. TCRdb reprocessed the 5' RACE reads via MiXCR and lists one record per CDR3 protein. The table has a few hundred thousand distinct CDR3 sequences, roughly 15% seen once. Sequenced input: PBMCs or a T cell subset sorted from them (not recorded which). Receptors were obtained from a man aged 18 to 30 who had mild COVID-19 (a few samples of this study predate the infection). Cell type and time point are not known.

This clonotype was seen at least ten times. The gene calls are TRBV5-1 and TRBJ2-2; D is unclear. From germline, CDR1 is SGHRS and CDR2 YFSETQ. Trimming took off 1 base at V and 0 bases at J, with 16 bases between the two ends. The CDR3 is made up of 18 amino acids. The CDR3 here is CASSLRFVGPSNTGELFF. In DNA, the CDR3 is TGCGCCAGCAGCTTGCGCTTCGTCGGCCCCTCGAACACCGGGGAGCTGTTTTTT.

This clonotype has just a few counts. V usage is TRBV5-4 and J usage is TRBJ1-2; D is unclear. CDR1 and CDR2 from the germline V gene are SGHNT and YYREEE (reference sequence). CDR3 length: 12 residues. Trimming removed 0 bases at V and 8 bases at J, with 8 bases between. As DNA, the CDR3 is TGTGCCAGCAGCTTGGACGCGAAGGGCTACACCTTC. Translated, it gives CASSLDAKGYTF. The entire variable domain, with the rest obtained from reference TRBV5-4 and TRBJ1-2, is as follows: ETGVTQSPTHLIKTRGQQVTLRCSSQSGHNTVSWYQQALGQGPQFIFQYYREEENGRGNFPPRFSGLQFPNYSSELNVNALELDDSALYLCASSLDAKGYTFGSGTRLTVV.

This clonotype was found a few times. The V call is TRBV6-5, the J call TRBJ2-1, with a possible D match to TRBD2 (6 bases). Trimming took 7 bases from V and 0 from J, leaving 13 bases between them. The CDR3 has 15 amino acids. Germline assignment: CDR1 MNHEY and CDR2 SVGAGI. In nucleotides, the CDR3 is TGTGCCAGCACCGCGGGACTTGACTCCTACAATGAGCAGTTCTTC. Translated: CASTAGLDSYNEQFF.

The V and J genes are TRBV5-1 and TRBJ1-6; D is possibly TRBD1 (6 bases). V shed 4 bases and J shed 10 bases, with 15 bases lying between them. CDR1 is SGHRS and CDR2 is YFSETQ in the germline V gene. This CDR3 has 14 residues. For the CDR3, the DNA is TGCGCCAGCAGCCTCGGGGGGCGGGGATCACCCCTCCACTTT. Translated, it gives CASSLGGRGSPLHF.

This clonotype was counted between two and nine times. The J gene is TRBJ2-5, the V gene TRBV7-8, with D uncertain. Germline V gene data show CDR1 as SGHVS and CDR2 as FQNEAQ. The CDR3 covers 13 residues. V lost 5 bases and J lost 4, with 11 bases in between. The CDR3 sequence: CASSPTVLETQYF. The CDR3 coding sequence is TGTGCCAGCAGCCCCACAGTGCTAGAGACCCAGTACTTC.

This clonotype has a handful of counts. The chain combines TRBV28 with TRBJ2-3; TRBD1 is a possible D gene (5 bases). CDR3 size: 13 residues. Germline V gene data show CDR1 as MDHEN and CDR2 as SYDVKM. V was trimmed by 6 bases and J by 2 bases, leaving 9 bases between them. CDR3 loop: CASRGPSTDTQYF. In DNA, the CDR3 is TGTGCCAGCAGGGGGCCGTCCACAGATACGCAGTATTTT.

V usage is TRBV7-9 and J usage is TRBJ2-7; D uncertain. Germline CDR1 reads SEHNR; CDR2 reads FQNEAQ (reference sequence). This CDR3 is built from 13 residues. Trimming pared 4 bases from V and 6 bases from J, leaving 13 bases between. CDR3 loop: CASSSILTGEQYF. CDR3 in DNA: TGTGCCAGCAGCTCGATCCTGACGGGCGAGCAGTACTTC.

With regard to this clonotype: Possible read error: a much larger clone is one base away. CDR3 bases: TGTGCCAGCAGCGGACAGAGGAACACTGAAGCTTTCTTT. It codes for CASSGQRNTEAFF. The chain couples TRBV9 to TRBJ1-1; D may be TRBD1 (5 bases). This CDR3 region has 13 residues. Trimming left V 3 bases short and J 1 base short, with 7 bases between. Germline V gives CDR1 SGDLS, CDR2 YYNGEE.

This chain links TRBV5-1 with TRBJ2-7; 8 nucleotides line up with TRBD2. The trim removed 4 bases at V and 1 base at J, leaving 4 bases unmatched. Germline assignment: CDR1 SGHRS and CDR2 YFSETQ. This CDR3 has 14 residues. The CDR3 DNA reads as TGCGCCAGCAGCCCCCGGGAGGGTTCCTACGAGCAGTACTTC. This gives the protein CASSPREGSYEQYF.

The gene calls are TRBV5-1 and TRBJ2-1; 7 nucleotides align to TRBD2. V shed 4 bases and J 4 bases; nucleotides not matched to a gene: 14. In germline, CDR1 is SGHRS, CDR2 YFSETQ. This CDR3 is built from 17 residues. The CDR3 DNA is TGCGCCAGCAGCCCACACTATGCAACGGGGGGATACAATGAGCAGTTCTTC. The encoded protein is CASSPHYATGGYNEQFF.

This chain links TRBV7-9 with TRBJ2-5; D might be TRBD1 (6 bases). From germline, CDR1 is SEHNR and CDR2 FQNEAQ (reference sequence). V lost 5 bases and J 3 bases, leaving 13 bases between the germline ends. CDR3 length equals 14 residues. The CDR3 reads CASSPETGEETQYF. As DNA, the CDR3 is TGTGCCAGCAGCCCGGAGACAGGTGAAGAGACCCAGTACTTC.

The chain couples TRBV7-6 to TRBJ2-1; perhaps TRBD1 as D (6 bases). The CDR3 runs 13 residues. Germline V gives CDR1 SGHVS, CDR2 FNYEAQ. The V gene lost 5 bases and the J gene lost 13 bases, with 18 bases spanning the gap. The CDR3 loop reads CASSEPTGTSQFF. The CDR3 DNA reads TGTGCCAGCAGCGAACCCACCGGGACAAGTCAGTTCTTC.

This clonotype has a handful of counts. The rearrangement joins TRBV7-2 to TRBJ2-4, with 7 bases lining up with TRBD1. Germline values: CDR1 SGHTA, CDR2 FQGNSA. V shed 5 bases, J shed 0 bases, and the junction held 16 bases outside the gene matches. The CDR3 sequence is 19 residues long. The CDR3 DNA reads TGTGCCAGCAGCCCCGGACAGGATCTTTACCCACTAGCCAAAAACATTCAGTACTTC. This sequence encodes CASSPGQDLYPLAKNIQYF.

The genes are TRBV18 and TRBJ1-1; D perhaps matches TRBD1 (6 bases). The CDR3 totals 17 residues. CDR1 and CDR2 from the germline V gene are KGHSH and LQKENI. The V gene lost 5 bases and the J gene lost 1 base, with 20 bases spanning the gap. In DNA form, the CDR3 reads TGTGCCAGCTCATGGGTCGTAGTTACAGGGCCGAACACTGAAGCTTTCTTT. Translated: CASSWVVVTGPNTEAFF.

In its sample, this clonotype was seen a few times. This sequence joins TRBV13 and TRBJ2-7; 8 bases match TRBD1. CDR1 is PRHDT, CDR2 FYEKMQ, per germline (reference sequence). J gave up 4 bases and V 4 bases, and 6 bases lay outside the gene matches. The CDR3 is 14 residues long. CDR3 amino acids: CASSSGTGEYEQYF. The CDR3 DNA sequence: TGTGCCAGCAGCTCAGGGACAGGAGAATACGAGCAGTACTTC. Complete variable domain (other parts from reference TRBV13 and TRBJ2-7): AAGVIQSPRHLIKEKRETATLKCYPIPRHDTVYWYQQGPGQDPQFLISFYEKMQSDKGSIPDRFSAQQFSDYHSELNMSSLELGDSALYFCASSSGTGEYEQYFGPGTRLTVT.

The genes are TRBV4-3 and TRBJ2-3, with D perhaps being TRBD1 or TRBD2 (5 bases each). Germline V gene sequence: CDR1 LGHNA, CDR2 YSLEER. CDR3 size: 14 residues. Deletions cut 1 base from V and 5 bases from J, with 10 bases between. For the CDR3, the DNA is TGCGCCAGCAGCCAAGGGCAGGGACGAGATACGCAGTATTTT. Its protein product is CASSQGQGRDTQYF.

The chain carries TRBV5-1 and TRBJ1-2, with D unclear. V lost 0 bases to trimming and J lost 1 base, with 4 bases between them. The CDR3 totals 13 residues. From germline, CDR1 is SGHRS and CDR2 YFSETQ. The CDR3 bases are TGCGCCAGCAGCTTGGGTTATAACTATGGCTACACCTTC. Its protein is CASSLGYNYGYTF.

This clonotype was detected a few times. This sequence joins TRBV6-1 and TRBJ2-3, with D tentatively TRBD1 (6 bases). V was shortened by 6 bases and J by 6 bases, with 16 bases between the two germline ends. The CDR3 sequence is 14 residues long. Germline loops: CDR1 MNHNS, CDR2 SASEGT. This CDR3 is CASSPRGFSDTQYF. The CDR3 region has the DNA TGTGCCAGCAGCCCGAGGGGGTTTTCGGATACGCAGTATTTT.

This clonotype was detected only a few times. This chain joins TRBV7-9 and TRBJ2-5; 8 bases align to TRBD1. The CDR3 sequence is 16 residues long. With 5 bases clipped from V and 4 bases from J, the junction kept 12 bases outside the gene matches. The germline gives CDR1 SEHNR, CDR2 FQNEAQ (reference sequence). CDR3 region: CASSPEGWTGRETQYF. The CDR3 bases are TGTGCCAGCAGCCCCGAAGGTTGGACAGGGAGAGAGACCCAGTACTTC.